Reported below is one T cell receptor beta chain. No antigen is known for it. The data belong to a study of long-term antiretroviral therapy in people with HIV. Study outcomes and limitations: ART preceded a rise in diversity that nonetheless stayed lower than in transplant donor controls.

J gave up 3 bases and V 10 bases, and 8 bases lay outside the gene matches. CDR1 is WNHNN, CDR2 SYGVQD, per germline (reference sequence). The CDR3 sequence is 13 residues long. An immunoSEQ assay, version v3.0, was performed at survey level. The table came from immunoSEQ multiplex PCR; TCRdb's copy has only in-frame clones and leaves some out. The sample holds 15,000 to 20,000 clones; over 75% are singletons and the top ten take about 11%. The source was unsorted PBMCs, collected 0.7 years before starting antiretroviral therapy. The gene calls are TRBV10-1 and TRBJ2-7; 8 nucleotides line up with TRBD2. The TCR comes from a man in his fifties or sixties with HIV. CDR3: CATRSGRIYEQYF. CDR3 sequence (DNA): TGCGCCACCCGAAGCGGGAGAATCTACGAGCAGTACTTC.